A selection of T cell receptor beta chains follows, all from one sample in a study of T cell changes during pregnancy in multiple sclerosis. The repertoire was sequenced with immunoSEQ multiplex PCR; TCRdb's copy has only in-frame clones and lacks some. The sample includes around 50,000 clones, around 93% of them seen just once. The input for sequencing was CD8+ T cells from peripheral blood mononuclear cells, taken in the first trimester of pregnancy. These TCRs come from a female donor with multiple sclerosis, enrolled in a pregnancy study. The CDR3 runs from the conserved cysteine through the conserved F or W. Fields, in order: clone size, V gene, J gene, D gene, CDR3 protein, CDR3 DNA. A D gene is named only where the DNA matches it firmly. The size of a clone is reported for some rows only, either as once, few or many, or as a class for expanded clones.

clone_size: once
v_call: TRBV6-5
j_call: TRBJ2-5
d_call: .
cdr3_aa: CASSYEARRQETQYF
cdr3_nt: TGTGCCAGCAGTTACGAAGCCCGGCGGCAAGAGACCCAGTACTTC

clone_size: .
v_call: TRBV7-3
j_call: TRBJ2-1
d_call: TRBD2
cdr3_aa: CASSFSAGGYNEQFF
cdr3_nt: TGTGCCAGCAGCTTCAGCGCGGGGGGTTACAATGAGCAGTTCTTC

clone_size: .
v_call: TRBV5-4
j_call: TRBJ2-2
d_call: .
cdr3_aa: CASSLRIGELFF
cdr3_nt: TGTGCCAGCAGCCTGCGGATCGGGGAGCTGTTTTTT

clone_size: .
v_call: TRBV7-4
j_call: TRBJ1-1
d_call: .
cdr3_aa: CASSLVTGTGEAFF
cdr3_nt: TGTGCCAGCAGCTTAGTTACAGGGACGGGGGAAGCTTTCTTT

clone_size: .
v_call: TRBV6-1
j_call: TRBJ2-1
d_call: .
cdr3_aa: CAIPAGAEQFF
cdr3_nt: TGTGCCATCCCCGCGGGGGCTGAGCAGTTCTTC

clone_size: once
v_call: TRBV27
j_call: TRBJ1-2
d_call: TRBD1
cdr3_aa: CASSVGTAYGYTF
cdr3_nt: TGTGCCAGCAGCGTCGGGACAGCCTATGGCTACACCTTC

clone_size: .
v_call: TRBV4-2
j_call: TRBJ2-7
d_call: TRBD2
cdr3_aa: CASSQDIRRLAGDGIWYEQYF
cdr3_nt: TGTGCCAGCAGCCAAGATATTAGGAGACTAGCGGGAGACGGTATCTGGTACGAGCAGTACTTC

clone_size: .
v_call: TRBV7-8
j_call: TRBJ2-2
d_call: .
cdr3_aa: CASSLTAAGELFF
cdr3_nt: TGTGCCAGCAGCTTAACTGCGGCCGGGGAGCTGTTTTTT

clone_size: .
v_call: TRBV13
j_call: TRBJ1-1
d_call: TRBD1
cdr3_aa: CASIGQGAPDTEAFF
cdr3_nt: TGTGCCAGCATTGGACAGGGGGCTCCGGACACTGAAGCTTTCTTT

clone_size: few
v_call: TRBV7-9
j_call: TRBJ2-7
d_call: .
cdr3_aa: CASSLGSYEQYF
cdr3_nt: TGTGCCAGCAGCTTAGGCAGCTACGAGCAGTACTTC

clone_size: .
v_call: TRBV27
j_call: TRBJ1-5
d_call: .
cdr3_aa: CASSLSFNQPQHF
cdr3_nt: TGTGCCAGCAGTTTATCCTTCAATCAGCCCCAGCATTTT

clone_size: once
v_call: TRBV11-3
j_call: TRBJ2-5
d_call: TRBD1
cdr3_aa: CASSLTGSGETQYF
cdr3_nt: TGTGCCAGCAGCTTGACAGGGTCCGGAGAGACCCAGTACTTC

clone_size: .
v_call: TRBV7-8
j_call: TRBJ2-7
d_call: .
cdr3_aa: CASSPSVGSYEQYF
cdr3_nt: TGTGCCAGCAGCCCCTCGGTAGGGAGCTACGAGCAGTACTTC

clone_size: .
v_call: TRBV5-4
j_call: TRBJ1-6
d_call: .
cdr3_aa: CASSAGSSYNSPLHF
cdr3_nt: TGTGCCAGCAGCGCGGGTAGTTCCTATAATTCACCCCTCCACTTT

clone_size: .
v_call: TRBV5-1
j_call: TRBJ2-2
d_call: TRBD2
cdr3_aa: CASSFGLAGAPLTGELFF
cdr3_nt: TGCGCCAGCAGCTTCGGACTAGCGGGGGCCCCTCTAACCGGGGAGCTGTTTTTT

clone_size: .
v_call: TRBV6-5
j_call: TRBJ2-7
d_call: TRBD2
cdr3_aa: CASSYDLAGAFYEQYF
cdr3_nt: TGTGCCAGCAGTTACGATCTAGCGGGAGCGTTCTACGAGCAGTACTTC

clone_size: .
v_call: TRBV4-1
j_call: TRBJ2-1
d_call: TRBD2
cdr3_aa: CASSQRLAGRDEQFF
cdr3_nt: TGCGCCAGCAGCCAACGGCTAGCGGGGCGGGATGAGCAGTTCTTC

clone_size: .
v_call: TRBV27
j_call: TRBJ2-1
d_call: TRBD2
cdr3_aa: CASSLAGGVHEQFF
cdr3_nt: TGTGCCAGCAGTTTAGCGGGAGGGGTGCATGAGCAGTTCTTC

clone_size: .
v_call: TRBV30
j_call: TRBJ2-2
d_call: .
cdr3_aa: CAWSPATGELFF
cdr3_nt: TGTGCCTGGAGTCCCGCGACCGGGGAGCTGTTTTTT

clone_size: .
v_call: TRBV27
j_call: TRBJ2-1
d_call: TRBD1
cdr3_aa: CASSTWTGMNEQFF
cdr3_nt: TGTGCCAGCAGTACTTGGACAGGGATGAATGAGCAGTTCTTC